Below, one T cell receptor beta chain is given with its context. Its antigen is not identified. The data were obtained in a study of shared clonotypes between healthy human individuals. Study background: A couple of women and three men aged 18 to 49 made up the donors. Study conclusions and caveats: Despite large depth, sorted-subset datasets appeared incompletely sequenced.

CD8 cells regarded as naive lacked CD45RO, were positively chosen for CCR7, and omitted terminally differentiated effector memory CD45RA+ cells. The CDR3 extends over 11 amino acids. The germline V gene encodes CDR1 MDHEN and CDR2 SYDVKM. V gave up 3 bases and J gave up 8 bases, with 5 bases separating them. The repertoire was sequenced with immunoSEQ multiplex PCR; TCRdb's copy has only in-frame clones and lacks some. The data show roughly 2 million clones, about 95% seen once. The chain has TRBV28 and TRBJ1-3; D uncertain. The specimen sequenced was naive CD8+ T cells sorted from blood. This clonotype originated in a young man in good health. CDR3 sequence reads: CASSFSDTIYF. DNA for the CDR3: TGTGCCAGCAGTTTTAGTGACACCATATATTTT.